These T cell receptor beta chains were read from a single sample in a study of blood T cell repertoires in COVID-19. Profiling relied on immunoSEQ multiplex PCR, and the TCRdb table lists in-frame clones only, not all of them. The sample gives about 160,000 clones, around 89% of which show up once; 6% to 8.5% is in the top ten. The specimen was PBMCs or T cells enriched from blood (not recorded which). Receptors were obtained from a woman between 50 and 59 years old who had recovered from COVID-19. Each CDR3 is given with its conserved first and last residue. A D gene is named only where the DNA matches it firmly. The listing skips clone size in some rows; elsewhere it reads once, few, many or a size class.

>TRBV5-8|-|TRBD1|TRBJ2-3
CASSRDRLMGTDTQYF
TGTGCCAGCAGCCGGGACAGGCTGATGGGCACAGATACGCAGTATTTT
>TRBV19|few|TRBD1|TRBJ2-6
CASSIVEGAKTGANVLTF
TGTGCCAGTAGTATAGTCGAGGGGGCGAAAACTGGGGCCAACGTCCTGACTTTC
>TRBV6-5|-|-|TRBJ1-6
CASSSMSPNALSPLHF
TGTGCCAGCAGTTCGATGTCCCCTAATGCTCTCTCACCCCTCCACTTT
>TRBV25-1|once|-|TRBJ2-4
CASEDNLAKNIQYF
TGTGCCAGCGAGGACAACCTAGCCAAAAACATTCAGTACTTC
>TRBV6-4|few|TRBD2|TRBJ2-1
CASSASGGDFNEQFF
TGTGCCAGCAGCGCGAGCGGGGGAGACTTCAATGAGCAGTTCTTC
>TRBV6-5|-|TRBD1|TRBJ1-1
CASSYPGQGRSEAFF
TGTGCCAGCAGTTACCCTGGACAGGGGAGGTCGGAAGCTTTCTTT
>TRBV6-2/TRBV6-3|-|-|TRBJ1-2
CASSYLRGEVTF
TGTGCCAGCAGTTACCTACGGGGAGAGGTTACCTTC
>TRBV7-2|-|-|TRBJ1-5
CASSPGVPNQPQHF
TGTGCCAGCAGCCCAGGGGTGCCGAATCAGCCCCAGCATTTT
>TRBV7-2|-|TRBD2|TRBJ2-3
CASPGGGTDTQYF
TGTGCCAGCCCTGGGGGGGGCACAGATACGCAGTATTTT
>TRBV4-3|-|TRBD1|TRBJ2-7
CASSHPDRKAYEQYF
TGCGCCAGCAGCCACCCGGACAGGAAGGCCTACGAGCAGTACTTC
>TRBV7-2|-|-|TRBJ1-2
CASSLSGGVLFYGYTF
TGTGCCAGCAGCTTAAGCGGGGGCGTCTTATTCTATGGCTACACCTTC
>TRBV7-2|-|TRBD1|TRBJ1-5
CASSLGGQASGPQHF
TGTGCCAGCAGCTTAGGGGGACAGGCCAGCGGGCCCCAGCATTTT
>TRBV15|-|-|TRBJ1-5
CATSRPSQPQHF
TGTGCCACCAGCAGACCTTCCCAGCCCCAGCATTTT
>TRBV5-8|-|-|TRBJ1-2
CASSLRGLRTF
TGTGCCAGCAGCTTGAGGGGCCTAAGGACCTTC